This T cell receptor (beta chain) appears in the sequencing data of a study of breast tumors, draining lymph nodes, adjacent tissues. Study-level findings and limits: The lymph node origin of tumor T cells was framed as consistent with a hypothesis, not demonstrated. Luminal-like breast cancer showed significantly greater tumor-nontumor repertoire similarity than basal-like breast cancer did. Tumors had less TCR diversity than lymph nodes, more than nontumor tissue. The data were judged consistent with most tumor T cells coming from lymph node and expanding in tumor.

The lymph nodes were axillary draining lymph nodes from breast cancer patients. Using its own MiXCR run on the multiplex PCR reads, TCRdb lists one record per CDR3 protein. The sample holds a few hundred thousand distinct CDR3 sequences; under 40% are singletons and the top ten take approximately 3.6%. Germline V gene lookup returns CDR1 KGHSH and CDR2 LQKENI. The V end lost 4 bases, the J end lost 1 base, and 8 bases lay between the germline ends. There are 14 residues in the CDR3. Concerning this clonotype: What it recognizes is unknown.

The TCR comes from a female donor with breast cancer. Some clones in this sample may be carry-over from other donors' samples. V is TRBV18 and J is TRBJ2-1, with unresolved D. What was sequenced was axillary lymph node tissue. CDR3 sequence (DNA): TGTGCCAGCTCACGAGTCAGGTCCTACAATGAGCAGTTCTTC. Amino acids: CASSRVRSYNEQFF. The full variable domain, with the rest looked up from reference TRBV18 and TRBJ2-1, is NAGVMQNPRHLVRRRGQEARLRCSPMKGHSHVYWYRQLPEEGLKFMVYLQKENIIDESGMPKERFSAEFPKEGPSILRIQQVVRGDSAAYFCASSRVRSYNEQFFGPGTRLTVL.